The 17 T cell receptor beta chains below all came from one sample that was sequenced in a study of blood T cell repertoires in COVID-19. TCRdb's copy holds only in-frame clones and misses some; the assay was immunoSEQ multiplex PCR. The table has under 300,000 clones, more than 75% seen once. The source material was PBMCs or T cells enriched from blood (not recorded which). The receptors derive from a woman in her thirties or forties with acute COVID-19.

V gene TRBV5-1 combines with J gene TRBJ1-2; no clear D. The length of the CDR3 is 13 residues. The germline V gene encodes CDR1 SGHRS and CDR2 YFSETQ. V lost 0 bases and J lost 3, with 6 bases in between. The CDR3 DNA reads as TGCGCCAGCAGCTTGGTGGGCGACTATGGCTACACCTTC. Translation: CASSLVGDYGYTF.

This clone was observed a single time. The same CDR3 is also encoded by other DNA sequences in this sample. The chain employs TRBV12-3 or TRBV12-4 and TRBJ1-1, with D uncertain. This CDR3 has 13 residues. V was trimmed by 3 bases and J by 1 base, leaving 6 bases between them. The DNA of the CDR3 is TGTGCCAGCAGTTTTGGGAGGAACACTGAAGCTTTCTTT. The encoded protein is CASSFGRNTEAFF.

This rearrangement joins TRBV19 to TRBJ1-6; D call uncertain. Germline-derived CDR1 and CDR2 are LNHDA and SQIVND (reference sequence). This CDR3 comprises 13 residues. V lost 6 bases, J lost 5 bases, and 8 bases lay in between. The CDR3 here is CASSQVNNSPLHF. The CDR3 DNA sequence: TGTGCCAGTAGCCAGGTGAATAATTCACCCCTCCACTTT.

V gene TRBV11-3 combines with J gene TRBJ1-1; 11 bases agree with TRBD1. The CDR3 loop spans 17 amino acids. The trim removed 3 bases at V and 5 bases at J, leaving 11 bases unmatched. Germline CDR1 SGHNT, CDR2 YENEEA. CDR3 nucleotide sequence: TGTGCCAGCAGCTTCGGACAGGGGGCCTCGGGCGTAACTGAAGCTTTCTTT. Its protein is CASSFGQGASGVTEAFF.

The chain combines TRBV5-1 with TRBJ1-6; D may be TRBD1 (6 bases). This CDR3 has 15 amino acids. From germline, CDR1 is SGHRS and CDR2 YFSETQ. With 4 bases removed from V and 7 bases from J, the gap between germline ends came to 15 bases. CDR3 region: CASSQQGGENSPLHF. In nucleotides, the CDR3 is TGCGCCAGCAGCCAACAGGGCGGAGAAAATTCACCCCTCCACTTT.

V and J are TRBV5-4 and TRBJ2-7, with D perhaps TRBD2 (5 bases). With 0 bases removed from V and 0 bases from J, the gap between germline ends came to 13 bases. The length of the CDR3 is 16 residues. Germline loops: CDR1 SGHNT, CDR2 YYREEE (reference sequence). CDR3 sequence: CASSLAATGSSYEQYF. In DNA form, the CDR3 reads TGTGCCAGCAGCTTGGCGGCGACGGGGAGCTCCTACGAGCAGTACTTC.

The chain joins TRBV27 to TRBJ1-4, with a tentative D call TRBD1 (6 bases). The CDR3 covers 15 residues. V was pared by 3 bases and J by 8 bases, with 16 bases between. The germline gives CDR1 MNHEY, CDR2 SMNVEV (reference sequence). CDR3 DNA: TGTGCCAGCAGTTTCACCAGAGGGGGTGGCGAAAAACTGTTTTTT. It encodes CASSFTRGGGEKLFF. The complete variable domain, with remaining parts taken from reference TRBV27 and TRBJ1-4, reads EAQVTQNPRYLITVTGKKLTVTCSQNMNHEYMSWYRQDPGLGLRQIYYSMNVEVTDKGDVPEGYKVSRKEKRNFPLILESPSPNQTSLYFCASSFTRGGGEKLFFGSGTQLSVL.

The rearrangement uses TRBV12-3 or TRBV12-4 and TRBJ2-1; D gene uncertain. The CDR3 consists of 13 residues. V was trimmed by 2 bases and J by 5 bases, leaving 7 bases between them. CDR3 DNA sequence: TGTGCCAGCAGTTTATTGGAGAACAATGAGCAGTTCTTC. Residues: CASSLLENNEQFF.

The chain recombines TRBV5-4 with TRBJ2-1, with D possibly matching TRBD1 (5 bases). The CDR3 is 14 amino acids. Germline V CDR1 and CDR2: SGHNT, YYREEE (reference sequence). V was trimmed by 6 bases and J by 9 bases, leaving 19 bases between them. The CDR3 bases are TGTGCCAGCACCCCGCGCCCTGGCAGGGCTGAGCAGTTCTTC. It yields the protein CASTPRPGRAEQFF. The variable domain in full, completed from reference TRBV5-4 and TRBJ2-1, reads ETGVTQSPTHLIKTRGQQVTLRCSSQSGHNTVSWYQQALGQGPQFIFQYYREEENGRGNFPPRFSGLQFPNYSSELNVNALELDDSALYLCASTPRPGRAEQFFGPGTRLTVL.

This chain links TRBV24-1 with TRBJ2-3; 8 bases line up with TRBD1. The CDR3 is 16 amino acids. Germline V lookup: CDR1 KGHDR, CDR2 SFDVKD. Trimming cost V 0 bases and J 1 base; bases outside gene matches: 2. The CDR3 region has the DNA TGTGCCACCAGTGATTTGCAGGACAGGGGCACAGATACGCAGTATTTT. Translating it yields CATSDLQDRGTDTQYF.

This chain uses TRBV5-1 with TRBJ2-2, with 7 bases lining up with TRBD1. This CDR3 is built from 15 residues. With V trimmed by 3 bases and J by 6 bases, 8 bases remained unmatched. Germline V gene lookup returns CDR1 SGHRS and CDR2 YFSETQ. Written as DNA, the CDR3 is TGCGCCAGCAGCTCCACCCCCAGGGGGTCCGGGGAGCTGTTTTTT. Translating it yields CASSSTPRGSGELFF.

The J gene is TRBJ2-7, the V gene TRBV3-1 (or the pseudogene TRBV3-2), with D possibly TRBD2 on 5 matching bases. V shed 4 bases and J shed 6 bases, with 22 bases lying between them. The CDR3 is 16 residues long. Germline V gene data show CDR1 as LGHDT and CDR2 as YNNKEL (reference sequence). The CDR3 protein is CASSLRGPQKSGEQYF. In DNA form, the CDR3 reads TGTGCCAGCAGCCTGCGAGGGCCTCAGAAAAGCGGCGAGCAGTACTTC.

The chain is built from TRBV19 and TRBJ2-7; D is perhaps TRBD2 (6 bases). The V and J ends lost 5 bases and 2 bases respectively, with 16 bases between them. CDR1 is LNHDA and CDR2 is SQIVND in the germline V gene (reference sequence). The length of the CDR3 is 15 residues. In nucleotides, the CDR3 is TGTGCCAGTAGTTCCCCACGGGCGGGGACCTACGAGCAGTACTTC. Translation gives CASSSPRAGTYEQYF.

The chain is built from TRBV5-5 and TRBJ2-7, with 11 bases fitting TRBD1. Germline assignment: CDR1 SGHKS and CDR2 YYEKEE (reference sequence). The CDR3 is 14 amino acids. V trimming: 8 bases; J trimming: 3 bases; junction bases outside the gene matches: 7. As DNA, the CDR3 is TGTGCCAGTACTTCCGGGACAGGGGGCTACGAGCAGTACTTC. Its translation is CASTSGTGGYEQYF.

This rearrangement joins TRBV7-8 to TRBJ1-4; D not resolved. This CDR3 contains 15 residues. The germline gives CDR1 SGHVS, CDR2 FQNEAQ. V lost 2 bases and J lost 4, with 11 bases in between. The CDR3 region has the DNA TGTGCCAGCAGCTTACGAGGTCGGGTTAATGAAAAACTGTTTTTT. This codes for CASSLRGRVNEKLFF.

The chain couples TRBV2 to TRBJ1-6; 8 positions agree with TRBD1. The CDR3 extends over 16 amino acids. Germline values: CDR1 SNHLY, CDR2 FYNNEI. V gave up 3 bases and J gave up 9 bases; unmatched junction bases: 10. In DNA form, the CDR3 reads TGTGCCAGCAGTGAGGGGCCCCAGGGGGCGTCTTCACCCCTCCACTTT. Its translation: CASSEGPQGASSPLHF.

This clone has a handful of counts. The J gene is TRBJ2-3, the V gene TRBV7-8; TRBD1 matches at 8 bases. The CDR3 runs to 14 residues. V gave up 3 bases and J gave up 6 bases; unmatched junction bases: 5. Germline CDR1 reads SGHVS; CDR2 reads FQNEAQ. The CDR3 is CASSFSTGGDTQYF. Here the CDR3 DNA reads TGTGCCAGCAGCTTTAGTACAGGGGGGGATACGCAGTATTTT.